The clone carrying this TCR beta chain was observed at least ten times. Its antigen remains unidentified. TCRdb re-analysed the reads in MiXCR, keeping a single row per CDR3 protein. The sample consists of some 700,000 distinct CDR3 sequences, 30% to 40% of them appearing once. Germline trimming cut 7 bases from V and 4 bases from J; bases unmatched to any gene: 12. CDR3 length: 16 amino acids. Germline loops: CDR1 SGHVS, CDR2 FQNEAQ. The sample originates from a study of T cell repertoires in cytomegalovirus infection. At the level of the study: Indications of both CMV infection and matching HLA type were provided by public TCR beta signatures.

Source: cultured PBMCs, taken from culture after CMV antigen stimulation. This TCR was sampled from a human donor in good health (CMV status not recorded). Some clones in this sample may be carry-over from other donors' samples. The chain employs TRBV7-8 and TRBJ2-1; the match to TRBD2 covers 8 bases. CDR3 amino acids: CASNDKLAERYNEQFF. CDR3 in DNA: TGTGCCAGCAACGATAAACTAGCGGAGCGATACAATGAGCAGTTCTTC. The full variable domain, completed using reference TRBV7-8 and TRBJ2-1, is GAGVSQSPRYKVAKRGQDVALRCDPISGHVSLFWYQQALGQGPEFLTYFQNEAQLDKSGLPSDRFFAERPEGSVSTLKIQRTQQEDSAVYLCASNDKLAERYNEQFFGPGTRLTVL.